A selection of T cell receptor beta chains follows, all from one sample in a study of CD8 T cells in Susac syndrome. One entry per CDR3 protein, called by TCRdb with MiXCR from the immunoSEQ multiplex PCR reads. The sample includes about 120,000 distinct CDR3 sequences, 90% to 95% of them seen just once. The sample comprised CD4+ T cells from PBMCs. The origin of the receptors is a human donor with multiple sclerosis. Each CDR3 is given with its conserved first and last residue. The D gene is left open where the match is weak. Clone sizes are given selectively: once, few, many, or a class where the clone is expanded.

.,TRBJ2-6,.,TRBV6-2/TRBV6-3,TGTGCCAGCAACAGATTCTCTGGGGCCAACGTCCTGACTTTC,CASNRFSGANVLTF
.,TRBJ2-7,.,TRBV11-2,TGTGCCAGCAGCTTAAGACAGATCTCCTACGAGCAGTACTTC,CASSLRQISYEQYF
TRBD1,TRBJ2-5,.,TRBV4-2,TGTGCCAGCAGCCATTCCGACAGGGGAGAGACCCAGTACTTC,CASSHSDRGETQYF
.,TRBJ2-7,.,TRBV12-3/TRBV12-4,TGTGCCAGCAGTTTAGCCGTTGGCGGAGACTACGAGCAGTACTTC,CASSLAVGGDYEQYF
.,TRBJ1-2,.,TRBV30,TGTGCCTGGAAACATCGGGACTTAAAGGGGGGCTACACCTTC,CAWKHRDLKGGYTF
.,TRBJ2-3,.,TRBV7-2,TGTGCCAGCAGCGGGTTTGACTCCGCGGCGCAGTATTTT,CASSGFDSAAQYF
TRBD2,TRBJ2-5,.,TRBV5-1,TGCGCCAGCAGCTACGGGGGGGGAGAGACCCAGTACTTC,CASSYGGGETQYF
TRBD1,TRBJ2-1,.,TRBV7-2,TGTGCCAGCAGCTTAGCGGGACAGAACTACAATGAGCAGTTCTTC,CASSLAGQNYNEQFF
.,TRBJ1-6,.,TRBV6-5,TGTGCCAGCAGTTACTCCTCTAATCCGAACCATCAACCTGGCTCACCCCTCCACTTT,CASSYSSNPNHQPGSPLHF
.,TRBJ1-1,.,TRBV11-3,TGTGCCAGCAGCCCCCCCGGGGGGCAGACTGAAGCTTTCTTT,CASSPPGGQTEAFF
TRBD2,TRBJ2-1,.,TRBV6-2/TRBV6-3,TGTGCCAGCAGTTACCGGCTAGCGGGGGCTGAGCAGTTCTTC,CASSYRLAGAEQFF
TRBD2,TRBJ2-2,.,TRBV25-1,TGTGCCAGCGGAAGCGGGATTTTTTATTCCGGGGAGCTGTTTTTT,CASGSGIFYSGELFF
.,TRBJ2-3,.,TRBV11-2,TGTGCCAGCAGCTTAGATGGCCAGAGCACAGATACGCAGTATTTT,CASSLDGQSTDTQYF
.,TRBJ1-1,.,TRBV3-1,TGTGCCAGCAGCCAAGAATCTCAAGCTTTCTTT,CASSQESQAFF
TRBD1,TRBJ2-7,.,TRBV7-2,TGTGCCAGCAGCTTCCGGGACAGATACTACGAGCAGTACTTC,CASSFRDRYYEQYF
.,TRBJ2-7,.,TRBV7-9,TGTGCCAGCAGCTTAGTTGCGGGGAGGCCACAACGCTACGAGCAGTACTTC,CASSLVAGRPQRYEQYF
.,TRBJ2-7,.,TRBV3-1,TGTGCCAGCAGCCGAGACTTCGAGCAGTACTTC,CASSRDFEQYF
.,TRBJ1-1,.,TRBV19,TGTGCCAGTAGTATAGGCCGAAGAACTGAAGCTTTCTTT,CASSIGRRTEAFF
.,TRBJ1-2,.,TRBV30,TGTGCCTGGACGGAACTTGGACGGGGGCGTGGTGGCTACACCTTC,CAWTELGRGRGGYTF
.,TRBJ1-5,.,TRBV29-1,TGCAGCGTTGGAAGGGATAGCGGCAATCAGCCCCAGCATTTT,CSVGRDSGNQPQHF
.,TRBJ1-2,.,TRBV27,TGTGCCAGCAAAACTAACCGAGGAGTTGGCTACACCTTC,CASKTNRGVGYTF
.,TRBJ2-6,.,TRBV30,TGTGCCTGGAGTGGCTCTGGGGCCAACGTCCTGACTTTC,CAWSGSGANVLTF
TRBD1,TRBJ2-5,.,TRBV4-1,TGCGCCAGCAGCCAAGAAGGGGGCGAGGAGACCCAGTACTTC,CASSQEGGEETQYF
TRBD1,TRBJ1-4,.,TRBV7-2,TGTGCCAGCAGCTTAGTTGGACAGGGCCAGAGCAATGAAAAACTGTTTTTT,CASSLVGQGQSNEKLFF
TRBD1,TRBJ2-7,.,TRBV27,TGTGCCAGCAGTCTCGGACAGGGCAAGCAGTACTTC,CASSLGQGKQYF
.,TRBJ2-1,.,TRBV6-1,TGTGCCAGCAGTGAAAGCGTCGGGTACGAGACTGAGCAGTTCTTC,CASSESVGYETEQFF
TRBD1,TRBJ2-2,.,TRBV9,TGTGCCAGCAGCAGACAGGGGGCAATCGGGGAGCTGTTTTTT,CASSRQGAIGELFF
.,TRBJ2-2,.,TRBV7-2,TGTGCCAGCAGCGGCAACAGGGTGGGGACCGGGGAGCTGTTTTTT,CASSGNRVGTGELFF
.,TRBJ2-3,once,TRBV7-3,TGTGCCAGCAGCTGGGCGGGTCCCGGCACAGATACGCAGTATTTT,CASSWAGPGTDTQYF
.,TRBJ1-5,.,TRBV19,TGTGCCAGTAGTATAGGTCCGGGTCCAGAACAGCCCCAGCATTTT,CASSIGPGPEQPQHF
.,TRBJ2-7,.,TRBV6-5,TGTGCCAGCAGTTCTGGCAGGAACGGCGACGAGCAGTACTTC,CASSSGRNGDEQYF
.,TRBJ1-3,.,TRBV15,TGTGCCACCAGCAGGGGCTACAGGGAATCTGACACCATATATTTT,CATSRGYRESDTIYF
.,TRBJ2-5,.,TRBV15,TGTGCCACCAGCAGAGCCCGGGAGGAGACCCAGTACTTC,CATSRAREETQYF
TRBD1,TRBJ2-7,.,TRBV30,TGCGCCGGACAGGGTAACTACGAGCAGTACTTC,CAGQGNYEQYF
.,TRBJ1-1,.,TRBV2,TGTGCCAGCAGTCGTGTTATGAACACTGAAGCTTTCTTT,CASSRVMNTEAFF
.,TRBJ1-1,.,TRBV6-5,TGTGCCAGCAGTTACGGGGGGTCGTACACTGAAGCTTTCTTT,CASSYGGSYTEAFF
TRBD2,TRBJ2-5,.,TRBV9,TGTGCCAGCAGCGTAGGGCTAGCGGGTGTAGAGACCCAGTACTTC,CASSVGLAGVETQYF
.,TRBJ1-1,.,TRBV7-3,TGTGCCAGCAGCTCGACCGGTCTGAGGACTGAAGCTTTCTTT,CASSSTGLRTEAFF
.,TRBJ1-1,.,TRBV4-3,TGCGCCAGCAGCCAAGACGTTCTTGGACACGGCACTGAAGCTTTCTTT,CASSQDVLGHGTEAFF